The T cell receptor beta chain described here comes from a study of cytomegalovirus exposure and HLA in healthy donors. Findings and limits, study-wide: In a later analysis, donors in an Asian-associated ancestry cluster reportedly had fewer N-insertions in productive TCRs than the cohort mean. What a later analysis showed was that several of the most significant clusters appeared linked to common viral pathogens.

A word on this clone: Antigen specificity is unknown.

This CDR3 is 13 amino acids long. Trimming shortened V by 1 base and J by 3 bases, and 8 bases separated the two germline ends. Germline CDR1 SGHNT, CDR2 YYREEE (reference sequence). Primers: 60 Vbeta forward and 13 Jbeta reverse. As handled by the study authors: About 10 million of some 80 million unique TCR beta chains were shared, per a later count. TCRdb's table, derived via immunoSEQ multiplex PCR, lists solely in-frame clones and lacks some. V, J and clone size were drawn from that table, and D and trimming were deduced from the DNA. This sample carries around 140,000 clones, roughly 71% of them seen once, and the ten largest clones take about 1.5%.

The chain has TRBV5-4 and TRBJ2-7; the D is unclear. Sequenced sample: PBMCs. The receptor comes from a woman aged 40 to 50 in good health and CMV-seronegative. CDR3 protein: CASSLRQNYEQYF. CDR3 coding DNA: TGTGCCAGCAGCTTGAGACAAAACTACGAGCAGTACTTC. The entire variable domain, with the rest obtained from reference TRBV5-4 and TRBJ2-7, is as follows: ETGVTQSPTHLIKTRGQQVTLRCSSQSGHNTVSWYQQALGQGPQFIFQYYREEENGRGNFPPRFSGLQFPNYSSELNVNALELDDSALYLCASSLRQNYEQYFGPGTRLTVT.